This T cell receptor beta chain comes out of a study of cytomegalovirus exposure and HLA in healthy donors. This PCR relied on a set of 60 Vbeta primers and 13 Jbeta primers. Clones were sequenced by immunoSEQ multiplex PCR, and TCRdb holds only the in-frame ones, with some missing. This table holds more than 95,000 clones, 64% found once. Trimming left V 0 bases short and J 0 bases short, with 9 bases between. Germline V gene lookup returns CDR1 WSHSY and CDR2 SAAADI. The CDR3 spans 17 residues. The TCR sequence derives from a man between 60 and 75 years old in good health and CMV-seronegative. V and J are TRBV10-2 and TRBJ2-6; possibly TRBD2 for D (6 bases). The sequenced material came from PBMCs. In DNA form, the CDR3 reads TGCGCCAGCAGTGAGTCGTCCGGGAGCTCTGGGGCCAACGTCCTGACTTTC. The encoded protein is CASSESSGSSGANVLTF.